Each of the 16 T cell receptor beta chains below was sequenced from the same sample in a study of T cell responses to AZD1222 COVID-19 vaccine. The assay was immunoSEQ multiplex PCR, and TCRdb's table has in-frame clones only and misses some. The sample includes about 120,000 clones, about 89% of them seen just once. The sequenced sample was peripheral blood, obtained on day 0 of AZD1222 vaccination. The receptors derive from an adult in good health.

This sequence joins TRBV9 and TRBJ2-7, with D maybe TRBD2 (6 bases). The length of the CDR3 is 14 residues. The V and J ends lost 0 bases and 1 base respectively, with 8 bases between them. Germline V gives CDR1 SGDLS, CDR2 YYNGEE. The CDR3, as DNA: TGTGCCAGCAGCGTAGCGGGGGAATCCTACGAGCAGTACTTC. It yields the protein CASSVAGESYEQYF.

The V and J genes are TRBV30 and TRBJ1-6, with D tentatively TRBD1 (5 bases). The CDR3 runs 13 residues. Germline V gives CDR1 GTSNPN, CDR2 SVGIG (reference sequence). Trimming took off 7 bases at V and 4 bases at J, with 11 bases between the two ends. The CDR3 DNA is TGTGCCTCAACCACAGGTTATAATTCACCCCTCCACTTT. As protein: CASTTGYNSPLHF. Supplemented by reference TRBV30 and TRBJ1-6, the full variable domain reads SQTIHQWPATLVQPVGSPLSLECTVEGTSNPNLYWYRQAAGRGLQLLFYSVGIGQISSEVPQNLSASRPQDRQFILSSKKLLLSDSGFYLCASTTGYNSPLHFGNGTRLTVT.

V is TRBV6-5 and J is TRBJ1-2; D remains ambiguous. The CDR3 extends over 14 amino acids. The germline V gene has CDR1 MNHEY and CDR2 SVGAGI. Trimming cost V 10 bases and J 3 bases, with 18 bases left between them. The CDR3 protein is CATVLSPLYYGYTF. For the CDR3, the DNA is TGTGCCACCGTACTTAGCCCCTTATACTATGGCTACACCTTC.

This chain connects TRBV30 to TRBJ1-5, with D unresolved. The V and J ends lost 2 bases and 1 base respectively, with 15 bases between them. Germline CDR1 is GTSNPN and CDR2 is SVGIG (reference sequence). The CDR3 contains 16 residues. CDR3 bases: TGTGCCTGGAGTATCCGGCGAGGATCCAGCAATCAGCCCCAGCATTTT. Translating gives CAWSIRRGSSNQPQHF.

The chain carries TRBV29-1 and TRBJ2-7, with 12 bases matching TRBD1. V shed 8 bases, J shed 7 bases, and the junction held 9 bases outside the gene matches. The germline V gene encodes CDR1 SQVTM and CDR2 ANQGSEA. The CDR3 runs to 13 residues. CDR3 in amino acids: CSYPGQGAGEQYF. CDR3 bases: TGCAGCTATCCGGGACAGGGGGCGGGAGAGCAGTACTTC.

V gene TRBV18 combines with J gene TRBJ1-1; 8 nucleotides match TRBD1. CDR1 and CDR2 from the germline V gene are KGHSH and LQKENI. The V and J ends lost 4 bases and 5 bases, in that order; junction bases with no gene match: 6. The CDR3 has 14 amino acids. Here the CDR3 reads CASSLTGGATEAFF. The CDR3, as DNA: TGTGCCAGCTCACTAACAGGGGGTGCGACTGAAGCTTTCTTT. The complete variable domain, with remaining parts taken from reference TRBV18 and TRBJ1-1, reads NAGVMQNPRHLVRRRGQEARLRCSPMKGHSHVYWYRQLPEEGLKFMVYLQKENIIDESGMPKERFSAEFPKEGPSILRIQQVVRGDSAAYFCASSLTGGATEAFFGQGTRLTVV.

The V and J genes are TRBV5-1 and TRBJ2-5; D call uncertain. The V and J ends lost 0 bases and 7 bases respectively, with 4 bases between them. CDR3 length: 11 amino acids. CDR1 and CDR2 (germline): SGHRS, YFSETQ. The CDR3 nucleotides read TGCGCCAGCAGCTTGGCGGGGACCCAGTACTTC. This encodes CASSLAGTQYF.

CDR3 loop: CATSRDIQGRHGYTF. For the CDR3, the DNA is TGTGCCACCAGCAGAGATATACAGGGTAGGCATGGCTACACCTTC. The genes are TRBV15 and TRBJ1-2; possible D gene TRBD1, 6 bases. Germline assignment: CDR1 LNHNV and CDR2 YYDKDF (reference sequence). CDR3 length: 15 residues. V was shortened by 0 bases and J by 6 bases, with 14 bases between the two germline ends.

This chain uses TRBV29-1 with TRBJ2-1; D gene unclear. Trimming shortened V by 3 bases and J by 4 bases, and 13 bases separated the two germline ends. The CDR3 is 14 residues long. Germline V gene lookup returns CDR1 SQVTM and CDR2 ANQGSEA. The CDR3: CSVDPGGTYNEQFF. CDR3 nucleotide sequence: TGCAGCGTTGATCCAGGTGGAACGTACAATGAGCAGTTCTTC.

This clone appeared once. V usage is TRBV28 and J usage is TRBJ2-1; D remains unclear. V was clipped by 2 bases and J by 5 bases, with 7 bases between them. This CDR3 contains 13 residues. Germline V gene sequence: CDR1 MDHEN, CDR2 SYDVKM. CDR3 in DNA: TGTGCCAGCAGTTTAGTGACCCACAATGAGCAGTTCTTC. Its translation: CASSLVTHNEQFF.

This clone appeared a single time. The DNA for the CDR3 is TGTGCCATCAGTGAAACCGGGGGTAGGGATCAGCCCCAGCATTTT. Translated: CAISETGGRDQPQHF. This chain joins TRBV10-3 and TRBJ1-5; TRBD1 is a possible D gene (5 bases). V gave up 3 bases and J gave up 5 bases, with 14 bases separating them. This CDR3 spans 15 amino acids. CDR1 is ENHRY and CDR2 is SYGVKD in the germline V gene.

V gene TRBV3-1 (or the pseudogene TRBV3-2) combines with J gene TRBJ2-1; D call uncertain. CDR3 length: 12 residues. V lost 0 bases and J 5 bases, leaving 2 bases between the germline ends. CDR1 is LGHDT and CDR2 is YNNKEL in the germline V gene (reference sequence). The CDR3 DNA follows: TGTGCCAGCAGCCAAGACGACAATGAGCAGTTCTTC. It translates to CASSQDDNEQFF.

This clone was detected once. The chain recombines TRBV5-1 with TRBJ1-4; D unresolved. CDR3 length: 13 amino acids. CDR1 SGHRS and CDR2 YFSETQ come from the germline V gene. V was shortened by 0 bases and J by 4 bases, with 4 bases between the two germline ends. CDR3 nucleotides: TGCGCCAGCAGCTTGGAGGGTAATGAAAAACTGTTTTTT. As protein: CASSLEGNEKLFF.

This chain links TRBV7-9 with TRBJ1-4; D remains unclear. Germline CDR1 SEHNR, CDR2 FQNEAQ (reference sequence). The V gene lost 1 base and the J gene lost 5 bases, with 11 bases spanning the gap. The CDR3 is 15 residues long. CDR3 nucleotide sequence: TGTGCCAGCAGCTTAGTCCGCGGACTAAATGAAAAACTGTTTTTT. Translation: CASSLVRGLNEKLFF. Full variable domain (rest looked up from reference TRBV7-9 and TRBJ1-4): DTGVSQNPRHKITKRGQNVTFRCDPISEHNRLYWYRQTLGQGPEFLTYFQNEAQLEKSRLLSDRFSAERPKGSFSTLEIQRTEQGDSAMYLCASSLVRGLNEKLFFGSGTQLSVL.

The chain carries TRBV7-9 and TRBJ1-5; tentative D call: TRBD1 (6 bases). Per germline, CDR1 SEHNR and CDR2 FQNEAQ (reference sequence). Trimming pared 6 bases from V and 4 bases from J, leaving 13 bases between. The CDR3 is 14 residues long. The CDR3 is CASSKEQGNQPQHF. The CDR3 DNA reads as TGTGCCAGCAGTAAGGAACAGGGTAATCAGCCCCAGCATTTT.

The chain employs TRBV9 and TRBJ2-1; D is ambiguous. Per the germline V gene, CDR1 is SGDLS and CDR2 is YYNGEE. The CDR3 consists of 14 residues. V was trimmed by 0 bases and J by 6 bases, leaving 10 bases between them. This CDR3 is CASSVGSPSNEQFF. CDR3 DNA sequence: TGTGCCAGCAGCGTAGGCTCCCCCTCCAATGAGCAGTTCTTC.